This passage covers 22 T cell receptor beta chains from one sample sequenced in a study of T cells in Graves' hyperthyroidism and ophthalmopathy. RNA transcripts provided the source from which TCR beta CDR3 regions were amplified. Carried out on the TCR CDR3, a first-round RT-PCR used the HTBI primer set. TCRdb fed the multiplex PCR reads into MiXCR, producing one record per CDR3 protein. The sample carries 550,000 to 800,000 distinct CDR3 sequences, around 16% recorded once. The sequencing sample was made of blood. The source of these receptors is a man aged 50 to 59 with Graves' hyperthyroidism.

This clonotype was seen ten or more times. This sequence joins TRBV18 and TRBJ1-1; perhaps TRBD1 as D (6 bases). The germline V gene encodes CDR1 KGHSH and CDR2 LQKENI. V was pared by 6 bases and J by 7 bases, with 15 bases between. CDR3 size: 13 residues. This CDR3 is CASSSDQGLEAFF. In nucleotides, the CDR3 is TGTGCCAGCTCGTCCGATCAGGGGCTTGAAGCTTTCTTT.

This clonotype has more than one count but fewer than ten. The chain combines TRBV20-1 with TRBJ2-5; 9 nucleotides agree with TRBD2. The V and J ends lost 6 bases and 5 bases, in that order; junction bases with no gene match: 7. CDR1 and CDR2 (germline): DFQATT, SNEGSKA (reference sequence). This CDR3 is built from 13 residues. The CDR3 loop reads CSAGSGSWETQYF. Written as DNA, the CDR3 is TGCAGTGCCGGTAGCGGGAGTTGGGAGACCCAGTACTTC.

The rearrangement joins TRBV29-1 to TRBJ1-5; TRBD1 might be the D (5 bases). In germline, CDR1 is SQVTM, CDR2 ANQGSEA. The CDR3 contains 12 residues. Trimming removed 3 bases from V and 9 bases from J, with 12 bases in between. The CDR3 nucleotides read TGCAGCGTTGAGGACGGTCAGGGGCCCCAGCATTTT. It encodes CSVEDGQGPQHF.

This clonotype was seen repeatedly, ten times or more. V gene TRBV11-2 combines with J gene TRBJ1-2; TRBD1 aligns across 7 bases. The CDR3 consists of 15 residues. Germline V gene data show CDR1 as SGHAT and CDR2 as FQNNGV. The ends lost 4 bases at V and 0 bases at J; junction bases unmatched: 5. The CDR3 reads CASSSKTGPNYGYTF. The CDR3, as DNA: TGTGCCAGCAGCTCAAAGACAGGGCCTAACTATGGCTACACCTTC. The complete variable domain, with remaining parts taken from reference TRBV11-2 and TRBJ1-2, reads EAGVAQSPRYKIIEKRQSVAFWCNPISGHATLYWYQQILGQGPKLLIQFQNNGVVDDSQLPKDRFSAERLKGVDSTLKIQPAKLEDSAVYLCASSSKTGPNYGYTFGSGTRLTVV.

The J gene is TRBJ2-1, the V gene TRBV5-4, with D maybe TRBD2 (6 bases). Trimming took off 4 bases at V and 0 bases at J, with 14 bases between the two ends. This CDR3 comprises 16 residues. The germline V gene encodes CDR1 SGHNT and CDR2 YYREEE (reference sequence). CDR3 protein: CASSPQRVSSYNEQFF. For the CDR3, the DNA is TGTGCCAGCAGCCCACAGCGGGTCAGCTCCTACAATGAGCAGTTCTTC.

At least ten counts were recorded for this clonotype. The chain recombines TRBV7-9 with TRBJ1-4, with TRBD1 as a possible D gene (5 bases). The CDR3 spans 14 residues. CDR1 and CDR2 from the germline V gene are SEHNR and FQNEAQ (reference sequence). V dropped 1 base and J dropped 7 bases, with 10 bases sitting between them. CDR3: CASSLGTGAEKLFF. The CDR3 region has the DNA TGTGCCAGCAGCTTAGGGACCGGGGCTGAAAAACTGTTTTTT.

This clonotype was seen many times. This chain uses TRBV19 with TRBJ1-1; a weak D match, TRBD1 (5 bases). Trimming left V 4 bases short and J 4 bases short, with 13 bases between. Germline V gene data show CDR1 as LNHDA and CDR2 as SQIVND (reference sequence). The CDR3 is 14 residues long. CDR3 nucleotide sequence: TGTGCCAGTAGTACGGGCCAGGGCCGCACTGAAGCTTTCTTT. Encoded protein: CASSTGQGRTEAFF.

The chain links TRBV19 to TRBJ1-5; maybe TRBD1 (6 bases). Germline V gene sequence: CDR1 LNHDA, CDR2 SQIVND (reference sequence). The CDR3 is 14 amino acids. Trimming removed 6 bases at V and 7 bases at J, with 16 bases between. The CDR3 DNA reads as TGTGCCAGTAGGTGGACAGCGGTGGGACAGCCCCAGCATTTT. It codes for CASRWTAVGQPQHF.

This clonotype has ten or more counts. The chain carries TRBV9 and TRBJ1-2, with TRBD1 as a possible D gene (6 bases). The CDR3 has 13 amino acids. V was cut by 9 bases and J by 8 bases, with 20 bases left in between. Germline V CDR1 and CDR2: SGDLS, YYNGEE. The CDR3, as DNA: TGTGCCACCGGATCCGGGACATCGAGGGGCTACACCTTC. As protein: CATGSGTSRGYTF.

The chain joins TRBV12-3 or TRBV12-4 to TRBJ2-1, with 9 bases matching TRBD1. The CDR3 consists of 14 residues. V shed 7 bases, J shed 4 bases, and the junction held 5 bases outside the gene matches. Here the CDR3 DNA reads TGTGCCAGCACCTGGGACAGGGTTTACAATGAGCAGTTCTTC. It codes for CASTWDRVYNEQFF.

This clonotype was counted ten times or more. The V call is TRBV28, the J call TRBJ2-7; D is uncertain. Trimming left V 2 bases short and J 3 bases short, with 8 bases between. Germline V gene lookup returns CDR1 MDHEN and CDR2 SYDVKM. There are 13 residues in the CDR3. Here the CDR3 DNA reads TGTGCCAGCAGTTTAAGAGATGGCTACGAGCAGTACTTC. Protein product: CASSLRDGYEQYF. The full variable domain, its missing parts supplied by reference TRBV28 and TRBJ2-7, is DVKVTQSSRYLVKRTGEKVFLECVQDMDHENMFWYRQDPGLGLRLIYFSYDVKMKEKGDIPEGYSVSREKKERFSLILESASTNQTSMYLCASSLRDGYEQYFGPGTRLTVT.

This clonotype was observed a handful of times. The chain has TRBV30 and TRBJ1-2; D gene uncertain. The V and J ends lost 1 base and 8 bases respectively, with 14 bases between them. The CDR3 has 13 residues. The germline CDR1 and CDR2 sequences are GTSNPN and SVGIG (reference sequence). The CDR3 region is CAWSGASAVGYTF. As DNA, the CDR3 is TGTGCCTGGAGTGGGGCCTCGGCGGTCGGCTACACCTTC.

This clonotype was seen ten or more times. V is TRBV6-1 and J is TRBJ2-5; D possibly matches TRBD1 or TRBD2 (6 bases each). The CDR3 is 13 residues long. V lost 5 bases, J lost 4 bases, and 11 bases lay in between. Germline V gene data show CDR1 as MNHNS and CDR2 as SASEGT. CDR3 in amino acids: CASSIGGGETQYF. CDR3 DNA: TGTGCCAGCAGTATAGGAGGGGGAGAGACCCAGTACTTC.

The V gene is TRBV5-6, the J gene TRBJ1-2, with TRBD1 matching over 8 bases. V was clipped by 0 bases and J by 2 bases; unmatched bases: 3. CDR1 and CDR2 from the germline V gene are SGHDT and YYEEEE. The CDR3 has 15 amino acids. The CDR3 loop is CASSLGTGLNYGYTF. CDR3 nucleotides: TGTGCCAGCAGCTTGGGGACAGGGCTGAACTATGGCTACACCTTC.

This clonotype has ten or more counts. This chain joins TRBV11-2 and TRBJ1-3; D not resolved. The V end lost 1 base, the J end lost 0 bases, and 7 bases lay between the germline ends. CDR1 SGHAT and CDR2 FQNNGV come from the germline V gene. The CDR3 is 15 amino acids. The CDR3 DNA sequence: TGTGCCAGCAGCTTAGGTCCCAACTCTGGAAACACCATATATTTT. It is translated as CASSLGPNSGNTIYF.

There are many counts of this clonotype. This chain uses TRBV12-3 or TRBV12-4 with TRBJ2-1; 8 positions agree with TRBD2. The CDR3 is 14 residues long. V lost 7 bases, J lost 9 bases, and 11 bases stayed unmatched. CDR3 in amino acids: CASTLSGGWSEQFF. The CDR3, as DNA: TGTGCCAGCACTCTCAGCGGGGGCTGGAGTGAGCAGTTCTTC.

Remarks on this clonotype: Relative to the germline gene, one junction end is altered; a read error may explain this. The chain links TRBV5-1 to TRBJ2-4; 11 bases are a match to TRBD2. Germline V gene sequence: CDR1 SGHRS, CDR2 YFSETQ. There are 16 residues in the CDR3. The CDR3 coding sequence is TGTGCCAGCAGCGGCGGACTAGCGGGAGCCAAAAACATTCAGTACTTC. This codes for CASSGGLAGAKNIQYF.

The gene calls are TRBV5-8 and TRBJ2-7; D uncertain. V lost 2 bases, J lost 3 bases, and 9 bases lay in between. The CDR3 consists of 13 residues. Germline-derived CDR1 and CDR2 are SGHTS and YDEGEE. As DNA, the CDR3 is TGTGCCAGCAGCTTATCTCATGACTACGAGCAGTACTTC. Its protein product is CASSLSHDYEQYF.

This clonotype has ten or more counts. This chain uses TRBV11-2 with TRBJ2-5; 11 nucleotides match TRBD2. Looked up from germline, CDR1 is SGHAT and CDR2 is FQNNGV. With 1 base clipped from V and 2 bases from J, the junction kept 6 bases outside the gene matches. The CDR3 has 17 residues. CDR3 coding DNA: TGTGCCAGCAGCTTAGTACTAGCGGGAGTTGGGCAAGAGACCCAGTACTTC. Its translation: CASSLVLAGVGQETQYF.

V gene TRBV7-9 combines with J gene TRBJ2-3, with D hard to call. The V end was cut by 6 bases, the J end by 3 bases, with 13 bases between. The CDR3 sequence is 14 residues long. Per germline, CDR1 SEHNR and CDR2 FQNEAQ (reference sequence). The CDR3 bases are TGTGCCAGCAGATACCTAATAGAGACAGATACGCAGTATTTT. Its translation: CASRYLIETDTQYF.

In its sample, this clonotype was seen many times. The V gene is TRBV2, the J gene TRBJ1-5; possible D gene TRBD1, 5 bases. Trimming pared 3 bases from V and 3 bases from J, leaving 9 bases between. CDR3 size: 14 residues. Germline CDR1 is SNHLY and CDR2 is FYNNEI. The CDR3: CASSEGRVNQPQHF. CDR3 coding DNA: TGTGCCAGCAGTGAGGGACGGGTCAATCAGCCCCAGCATTTT. The full variable domain, completed using reference TRBV2 and TRBJ1-5, is EPEVTQTPSHQVTQMGQEVILRCVPISNHLYFYWYRQILGQKVEFLVSFYNNEISEKSEIFDDQFSVERPDGSNFTLKIRSTKLEDSAMYFCASSEGRVNQPQHFGDGTRLSIL.

This clonotype was seen ten or more times. J is TRBJ1-6 and V is TRBV2; a weak D match, TRBD1 (6 bases). The V gene lost 5 bases and the J gene lost 9 bases, with 14 bases spanning the gap. The CDR3 is made up of 14 amino acids. Germline V gene sequence: CDR1 SNHLY, CDR2 FYNNEI. The chain's CDR3 is CASSLQGLGSPLHF. CDR3 DNA sequence: TGTGCCAGCAGTCTACAGGGATTAGGTTCACCCCTCCACTTT. The full variable domain, completed using reference TRBV2 and TRBJ1-6, is EPEVTQTPSHQVTQMGQEVILRCVPISNHLYFYWYRQILGQKVEFLVSFYNNEISEKSEIFDDQFSVERPDGSNFTLKIRSTKLEDSAMYFCASSLQGLGSPLHFGNGTRLTVT.